A single sample gave rise to the 21 T cell receptor beta chains below, sequenced in a study of T-cell memory formation after mild COVID-19 listed by TCRdb under 2021. The library came from 5' RACE. Reads for this sample came from an Illumina NovaSeq 6000. The public reads were reprocessed in TCRdb via fastp at Q25 and MiXCR, keeping in-frame beta chains. Rows merge per CDR3 protein into single entries with the most common DNA and genes. Here the sample has about 400,000 distinct CDR3 sequences; 20% to 25% occur a single time. Around 12% of the sample lies in the top ten. The specimen was PBMCs or a T cell subset sorted from them (not recorded which). These receptors all come from an adult woman who had mild COVID-19 (a few samples of this study predate the infection). The sample titles of this study are shuffled in the database, so cell type and time point are left out; the donor was told from shared clones.

This chain connects TRBV4-1 to TRBJ1-1; D is possibly TRBD1 (5 bases). V shed 3 bases and J shed 5 bases, with 16 bases lying between them. The CDR3 sequence is 15 residues long. CDR1 MGHRA and CDR2 YSYEKL come from the germline V gene. The CDR3 region is CASSQPAQGRTEAFF. CDR3 DNA: TGCGCCAGCAGCCAGCCGGCCCAGGGAAGGACTGAAGCTTTCTTT.

V usage is TRBV13 and J usage is TRBJ1-2; D is perhaps TRBD1 (6 bases). CDR3 length: 15 amino acids. CDR1 is PRHDT and CDR2 is FYEKMQ in the germline V gene (reference sequence). Trimming took off 3 bases at V and 2 bases at J, with 13 bases between the two ends. DNA for the CDR3: TGTGCCAGCAGCTTCAGGGGTTCGCCCAACTATGGCTACACCTTC. Translating it yields CASSFRGSPNYGYTF.

This clonotype was seen a handful of times. This chain uses TRBV3-1 with TRBJ2-5; 9 bases fit TRBD2. Unmatched junction bases numbered 9, after V lost 0 bases and J lost 4 bases. This CDR3 region has 17 residues. Germline V gene sequence: CDR1 LGHDT, CDR2 YNNKEL (reference sequence). CDR3 nucleotides: TGTGCCAGCAGCCAAGATAAGGTAGCGGGGGTACGAGAGACCCAGTACTTC. This gives the protein CASSQDKVAGVRETQYF.

This chain joins TRBV24-1 and TRBJ2-2; D perhaps matches TRBD1 (5 bases). Trimming stripped 0 bases from V and 2 bases from J, with 9 bases between. The CDR3 is 16 amino acids. Germline values: CDR1 KGHDR, CDR2 SFDVKD. Written as DNA, the CDR3 is TGTGCCACCAGTGATTTGCGGACACAAAACACCGGGGAGCTGTTTTTT. Its protein is CATSDLRTQNTGELFF.

This clonotype was recorded a few times. The genes are TRBV6-5 and TRBJ2-1, with D perhaps matching TRBD1 (5 bases). Per germline, CDR1 MNHEY and CDR2 SVGAGI. V was clipped by 5 bases and J by 4 bases, with 24 bases between them. The CDR3 covers 18 residues. This chain's CDR3 is CASSPSPDSDSLYNEQFF. The CDR3 DNA reads as TGTGCCAGCAGTCCCTCCCCTGACAGCGACTCGTTGTACAATGAGCAGTTCTTC.

This chain uses TRBV6-5 with TRBJ2-7; D may be TRBD2 (6 bases). Germline V gene lookup returns CDR1 MNHEY and CDR2 SVGAGI. Trimming left V 0 bases short and J 0 bases short, with 12 bases between. This CDR3 spans 16 amino acids. The CDR3 DNA is TGTGCCAGCAGTTACTCGAGGCTAGCGTACTCCTACGAGCAGTACTTC. Its translation: CASSYSRLAYSYEQYF.

This clonotype was counted between two and nine times. The CDR3 reads CASSPYGTGAMLDIQYF. In nucleotides, the CDR3 is TGCGCCAGCAGCCCTTACGGGACGGGAGCAATGTTAGACATTCAGTACTTC. V and J are TRBV5-1 and TRBJ2-4, with a tentative D call TRBD2 (6 bases). Germline CDR1 and CDR2: SGHRS and YFSETQ. This CDR3 contains 17 residues. The V and J ends lost 4 bases and 8 bases respectively, with 25 bases between them.

This clonotype was seen repeatedly, ten times or more. This chain uses TRBV6-2 or TRBV6-3 with TRBJ2-7; the D is unclear. Trimming removed 0 bases from V and 3 bases from J, with 12 bases in between. Germline CDR1 and CDR2: MNHEY and SVGEGT. The CDR3 runs to 15 residues. The CDR3 region has the DNA TGTGCCAGCAGTTACTCGCCTCTAAGTGACTACGAGCAGTACTTC. Translating gives CASSYSPLSDYEQYF.

The chain joins TRBV5-5 to TRBJ2-7, with D unclear. There are 13 residues in the CDR3. Germline loops: CDR1 SGHKS, CDR2 YYEKEE (reference sequence). V was shortened by 1 base and J by 6 bases, with 11 bases between the two germline ends. DNA for the CDR3: TGTGCCAGCAGCTTGTTCCTAAATCCCGAGCAGTACTTC. It yields the protein CASSLFLNPEQYF.

This chain connects TRBV20-1 to TRBJ1-1; 8 bases are a match to TRBD1. The CDR3 extends over 12 amino acids. V gave up 6 bases and J gave up 11 bases; unmatched junction bases: 11. Germline assignment: CDR1 DFQATT and CDR2 SNEGSKA (reference sequence). The CDR3 reads CSAERRQGRAFF. CDR3 coding DNA: TGCAGTGCCGAACGTCGACAGGGGCGGGCTTTCTTT.

This clonotype was counted a few times. The chain uses TRBV12-3 or TRBV12-4 and TRBJ2-1; tentatively, D is TRBD1 (7 bases). The CDR3 covers 16 residues. Trimming cost V 8 bases and J 4 bases, with 21 bases left between them. CDR3 DNA: TGTGCCAGCGGTCTTCGGAGGGACAGACCATACAATGAGCAGTTCTTC. Translated, it gives CASGLRRDRPYNEQFF.

This rearrangement joins TRBV12-3 or TRBV12-4 to TRBJ1-6, with TRBD1 as a possible D gene (6 bases). The ends were cut back, 4 bases at V and 6 bases at J, with 10 bases in the middle. CDR3 length: 14 amino acids. The CDR3 DNA reads TGTGCCAGCAGTTCGACAGGTGGTAATTCACCCCTCCACTTT. This sequence encodes CASSSTGGNSPLHF.

This clonotype occurred a few times. The V gene is TRBV28, the J gene TRBJ1-1, with a weak D call TRBD1 (6 bases). CDR1 and CDR2 (germline): MDHEN, SYDVKM. With 7 bases removed from V and 1 base from J, the gap between germline ends came to 16 bases. The CDR3 extends over 15 amino acids. The CDR3 protein is CASKAETGANTEAFF. The CDR3 DNA follows: TGTGCCAGCAAGGCGGAGACGGGGGCGAACACTGAAGCTTTCTTT.

This chain connects TRBV24-1 to TRBJ2-7; 10 bases line up with TRBD2. In germline, CDR1 is KGHDR, CDR2 SFDVKD. This CDR3 has 15 amino acids. V was pared by 3 bases and J by 3 bases, with 4 bases of the junction left unmatched. The CDR3 sequence is CATSDPGTSDYEQYF. In DNA form, the CDR3 reads TGTGCCACCAGTGATCCCGGGACTAGCGACTACGAGCAGTACTTC.

The rearrangement uses TRBV7-2 and TRBJ1-1; D gene unclear. With 4 bases removed from V and 4 bases from J, the gap between germline ends came to 10 bases. The length of the CDR3 is 13 residues. Germline assignment: CDR1 SGHTA and CDR2 FQGNSA. The CDR3 sequence: CASSSEGFTEAFF. CDR3 coding DNA: TGTGCCAGCAGCTCGGAGGGTTTCACTGAAGCTTTCTTT.

This clonotype was detected a few times. The chain joins TRBV25-1 to TRBJ2-7; D is uncertain. V lost 2 bases, J lost 6 bases, and 17 bases lay in between. This CDR3 has 15 residues. From germline, CDR1 is MGHDK and CDR2 SYGVNS. The CDR3 reads CASSETLFKGSEQYF. Written as DNA, the CDR3 is TGTGCCAGCAGTGAAACTTTGTTTAAGGGTTCCGAGCAGTACTTC.

This rearrangement joins TRBV6-5 to TRBJ1-3; D might be TRBD1 (6 bases). Per the germline V gene, CDR1 is MNHEY and CDR2 is SVGAGI. V was clipped by 4 bases and J by 0 bases, with 10 bases between them. This CDR3 has 15 residues. As DNA, the CDR3 is TGTGCCAGCAGTTTGGACAGCTCCTCTGGAAACACCATATATTTT. It yields the protein CASSLDSSSGNTIYF.

The J gene is TRBJ2-7, the V gene TRBV4-3, with D hard to call. V shed 0 bases and J shed 4 bases, with 13 bases lying between them. The germline CDR1 and CDR2 sequences are LGHNA and YSLEER. This CDR3 is 15 amino acids long. As DNA, the CDR3 is TGCGCCAGCAGCCAAGATGCCACGTCTTGGTACGAGCAGTACTTC. It encodes CASSQDATSWYEQYF.

This clonotype was detected only a few times. The rearrangement uses TRBV10-3 and TRBJ2-5; D gene uncertain. V was cut by 6 bases and J by 5 bases, with 13 bases left in between. CDR1 is ENHRY and CDR2 is SYGVKD in the germline V gene. The CDR3 runs to 13 residues. The CDR3 loop reads CAIRPSSGETQYF. The CDR3 region has the DNA TGTGCCATCAGACCTTCCTCCGGGGAGACCCAGTACTTC.

J is TRBJ1-2 and V is TRBV9, with TRBD1 matching over 8 bases. This CDR3 is 14 amino acids long. V lost 3 bases and J lost 4; bases outside the gene matches: 5. The V gene's germline CDR1 is SGDLS and CDR2 YYNGEE. The CDR3 DNA is TGTGCCAGCAGCGCTGGACAGGGTCTCTATGGCTACACCTTC. As protein: CASSAGQGLYGYTF.

The J gene is TRBJ1-2, the V gene TRBV5-1; no reliable D call. The germline V gene encodes CDR1 SGHRS and CDR2 YFSETQ. The CDR3 consists of 15 residues. Trimming removed 3 bases at V and 5 bases at J, with 17 bases between. CDR3 amino acids: CASSSDPGVGYGYTF. CDR3 bases: TGCGCCAGCAGCTCCGACCCGGGCGTGGGTTATGGCTACACCTTC.